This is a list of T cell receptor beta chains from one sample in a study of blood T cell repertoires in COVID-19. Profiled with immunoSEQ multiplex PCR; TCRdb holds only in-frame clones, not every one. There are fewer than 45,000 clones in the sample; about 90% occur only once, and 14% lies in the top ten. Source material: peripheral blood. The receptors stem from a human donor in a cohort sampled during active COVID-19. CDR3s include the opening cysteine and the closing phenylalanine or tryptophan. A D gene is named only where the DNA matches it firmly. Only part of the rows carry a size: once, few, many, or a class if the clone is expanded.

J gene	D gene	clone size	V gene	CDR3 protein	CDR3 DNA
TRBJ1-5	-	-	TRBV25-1	CASSENGPQHF	TGTGCCAGCAGTGAAAATGGCCCCCAGCATTTT
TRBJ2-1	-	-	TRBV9	CASSVATWTNNEQFF	TGTGCCAGCAGCGTAGCTACGTGGACTAACAATGAGCAGTTCTTC
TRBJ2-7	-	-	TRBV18	CASSPTPQGPYEQYF	TGTGCCAGCTCACCGACCCCGCAGGGGCCCTACGAGCAGTACTTC
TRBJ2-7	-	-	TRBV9	CASSVGAWENYEQYF	TGTGCCAGCAGCGTAGGCGCATGGGAGAACTACGAGCAGTACTTC
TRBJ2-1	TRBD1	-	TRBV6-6	CASSTQGNEQFF	TGTGCCAGCAGTACACAGGGGAATGAGCAGTTCTTC
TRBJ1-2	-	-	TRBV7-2	CASEQNYGYTF	TGTGCCAGCGAACAGAACTATGGCTACACCTTC
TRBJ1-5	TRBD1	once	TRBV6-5	CASRASGTGDQPQHF	TGTGCCAGCAGAGCCTCCGGGACAGGAGATCAGCCCCAGCATTTT
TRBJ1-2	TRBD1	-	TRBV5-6	CASSALGGGNYGYTF	TGTGCCAGCAGCGCCTTAGGAGGGGGCAACTATGGCTACACCTTC
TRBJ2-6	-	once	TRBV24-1	CATSDSSGANVLTF	TGTGCCACCAGCGACTCCTCTGGGGCCAACGTCCTGACTTTC
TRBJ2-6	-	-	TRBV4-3	CASSPRVSSGANVLTF	TGCGCCAGCAGCCCGAGAGTAAGCTCTGGGGCCAACGTCCTGACTTTC
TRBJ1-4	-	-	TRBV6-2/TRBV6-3	CASSYSIAATNEKLFF	TGTGCCAGCAGTTACTCGATAGCAGCAACTAATGAAAAACTGTTTTTT
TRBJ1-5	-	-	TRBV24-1	CAIHPPGSNQPQHF	TGTGCCATTCATCCCCCGGGTTCCAATCAGCCCCAGCATTTT
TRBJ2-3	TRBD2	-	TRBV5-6	CASTSAGGAGSTQYF	TGTGCCAGCACCTCTGCGGGGGGGGCCGGCAGTACGCAGTATTTT
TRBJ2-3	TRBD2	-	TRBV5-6	CASSWDLAGGKDTQYF	TGTGCCAGCTCCTGGGACCTAGCGGGGGGGAAAGATACGCAGTATTTT
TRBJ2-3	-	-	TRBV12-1	CAPRGNGYTQYF	TGTGCCCCTCGAGGTAACGGGTATACGCAGTATTTT
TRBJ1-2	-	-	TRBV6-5	CASRTSGSSGYTF	TGTGCCAGCAGAACTTCAGGATCTTCTGGCTACACCTTC
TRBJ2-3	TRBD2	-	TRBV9	CASSVLAGGTLGTDTQYF	TGTGCCAGCAGCGTACTAGCGGGGGGGACTTTGGGCACAGATACGCAGTATTTT
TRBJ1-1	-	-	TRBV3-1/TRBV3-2	CASSQEGGAFF	TGTGCCAGCAGCCAAGAAGGGGGAGCTTTCTTT
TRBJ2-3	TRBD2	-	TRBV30	CAWSKGLAFTDTQYF	TGTGCCTGGAGTAAGGGACTAGCCTTCACAGATACGCAGTATTTT
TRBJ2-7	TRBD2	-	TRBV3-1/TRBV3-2	CASSQGGGYEQYF	TGTGCCAGCAGCCAAGGGGGGGGGTACGAGCAGTACTTC
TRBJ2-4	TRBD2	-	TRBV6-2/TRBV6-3	CASSLMGLAGSKAKNIQYF	TGTGCCAGCAGTTTAATGGGACTAGCGGGGTCGAAAGCCAAAAACATTCAGTACTTC
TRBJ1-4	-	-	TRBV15	CATSTTLGGFNEKLFF	TGTGCCACCAGCACGACCCTGGGGGGATTTAATGAAAAACTGTTTTTT
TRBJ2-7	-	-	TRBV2	CASSGLTYEQYF	TGTGCCAGCAGTGGACTGACCTACGAGCAGTACTTC
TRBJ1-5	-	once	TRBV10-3	CAISESRQGIQPQHF	TGTGCCATCAGTGAGTCACGCCAGGGCATTCAACCCCAGCATTTT
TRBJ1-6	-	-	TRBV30	CAWSARVSSSYNSPLHF	TGTGCCTGGAGTGCACGGGTTTCGAGCTCCTATAATTCACCCCTCCACTTT
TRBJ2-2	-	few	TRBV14	CASSQRRSGTGELFF	TGTGCCAGCAGCCAACGTCGTTCGGGCACCGGGGAGCTGTTTTTT
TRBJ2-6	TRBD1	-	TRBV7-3	CASSLLGQGLAGANVLTF	TGTGCCAGCAGCTTACTGGGACAGGGGCTGGCCGGGGCCAACGTCCTGACTTTC
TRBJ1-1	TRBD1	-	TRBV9	CASSPRPTGGTEAFF	TGTGCCAGCAGCCCTCGACCGACAGGGGGCACTGAAGCTTTCTTT
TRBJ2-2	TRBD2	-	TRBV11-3	CASSFGGSRGTGELFF	TGTGCCAGCAGCTTTGGAGGCTCGCGGGGGACCGGGGAGCTGTTTTTT
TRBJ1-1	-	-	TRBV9	CASSSGQREAFF	TGTGCCAGCAGCTCAGGACAGCGTGAAGCTTTCTTT
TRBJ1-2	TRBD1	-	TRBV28	CASSAGQGVYGYTF	TGTGCCAGCAGCGCCGGACAGGGGGTGTATGGCTACACCTTC
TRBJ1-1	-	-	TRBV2	CASRVGVGMNTEAFF	TGTGCCAGCAGAGTGGGCGTCGGTATGAACACTGAAGCTTTCTTT
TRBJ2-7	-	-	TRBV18	CASSLSGIDYEQYF	TGTGCCAGCTCACTCTCCGGGATCGACTACGAGCAGTACTTC
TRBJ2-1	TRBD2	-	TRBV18	CASSPLAGGYNEQFF	TGTGCCAGCTCCCCCCTAGCGGGGGGTTACAATGAGCAGTTCTTC
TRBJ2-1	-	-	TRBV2	CASSEWAAVSNEQFF	TGTGCCAGCAGTGAATGGGCAGCTGTCTCCAATGAGCAGTTCTTC
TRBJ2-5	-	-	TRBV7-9	CASSLGTPETQYF	TGTGCCAGCAGCCTTGGGACACCTGAGACCCAGTACTTC
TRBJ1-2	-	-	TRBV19	CAGGSFYGYTF	TGTGCCGGAGGGAGTTTCTATGGCTACACCTTC
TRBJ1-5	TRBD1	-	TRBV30	CAWRRTGVNQPQHF	TGTGCCTGGAGGAGGACAGGGGTCAATCAGCCCCAGCATTTT
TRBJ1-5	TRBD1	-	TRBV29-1	CSVKSGTGVGQPQHF	TGCAGCGTCAAATCCGGGACAGGGGTTGGGCAGCCCCAGCATTTT
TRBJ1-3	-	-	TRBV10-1	CASSESSSGNTIYF	TGCGCCAGCAGTGAGTCGAGCTCTGGAAACACCATATATTTT